A selection of T cell receptor beta chains follows, all from one sample in a study of blood T cell repertoires in COVID-19. Produced via immunoSEQ multiplex PCR; TCRdb's table is partial and in-frame only. The sample holds about 74,000 clones, approximately 90% seen once. The source material was peripheral blood. The receptors were sampled from a man aged 65 to 79 with active or convalescent COVID-19. The CDR3 runs from the conserved cysteine through the conserved F or W. A D gene is named only where the DNA matches it firmly. The size entry is marked missing in some rows and otherwise reads once, few, many or a size class.

j_call v_call clone_size d_call cdr3_length cdr3_nt cdr3_aa
TRBJ2-5 TRBV19 . . 16 TGTGCCAGTAGTATCGGCCGGACACGACTCTTTGAGACCCAGTACTTC CASSIGRTRLFETQYF
TRBJ1-5 TRBV18 . . 12 TGTGCCAGCTCACCATATTCGGGGCCCCAGCATTTT CASSPYSGPQHF
TRBJ2-7 TRBV15 . TRBD2 17 TGTGCCACCAGCAGAGATAGATCAGTCGGACTAGTCTACGAGCAGTACTTC CATSRDRSVGLVYEQYF
TRBJ2-6 TRBV27 . . 15 TGTGCCAGCAGTCTCAGGGAACCTGGGGCCAACGTCCTGACTTTC CASSLREPGANVLTF
TRBJ2-5 TRBV7-9 . . 15 TGTGCCAGCAGCCCTCGGGAAGGGCTCCAAGAGACCCAGTACTTC CASSPREGLQETQYF
TRBJ1-4 TRBV15 . . 15 TGTGCCACCAGCAGAGATGTAGGGAGTAATGAAAAACTGTTTTTT CATSRDVGSNEKLFF
TRBJ2-5 TRBV5-4 . TRBD2 15 TGTGCCAGCAGCTTGGGCCTAGGCGGGGGAGAGACCCAGTACTTC CASSLGLGGGETQYF
TRBJ2-7 TRBV5-1 . TRBD2 16 TGCGCCAGCAGCTTTTCGGGACTAGCGGGCTCGTTCGAGCAGTACTTC CASSFSGLAGSFEQYF
TRBJ1-4 TRBV11-2 . . 15 TGTGCCAGCAGCTTAGTAGACAGGATTAATGAAAAACTGTTTTTT CASSLVDRINEKLFF
TRBJ2-3 TRBV7-2 . TRBD2 17 TGTGCCAGCAGCTTAGCAATTACTAGCGGGAGAACAGATACGCAGTATTTT CASSLAITSGRTDTQYF
TRBJ2-1 TRBV19 . TRBD2 18 TGTGCCAGTAGTATAGTTCTAGCGGAGGGGCCCTCCTACAATGAGCAGTTCTTC CASSIVLAEGPSYNEQFF
TRBJ2-1 TRBV28 . . 21 TGTGCCAGCAGTTTATTGGACGAGGCGGGGTGGGAATGGAGCTCCTACAATGAGCAGTTCTTC CASSLLDEAGWEWSSYNEQFF
TRBJ1-1 TRBV19 few . 13 TGTGCCAGTAGTAAACAGGGAGAAGCTGAAGCTTTCTTT CASSKQGEAEAFF
TRBJ1-5 TRBV27 . . 13 TGTGCCACTTCCTTGAGGGAAGGTCAGCCCCAGCATTTT CATSLREGQPQHF
TRBJ1-2 TRBV5-5 . TRBD1 14 TGTGCCAGCAGTCCGACAGGGACTAACTATGGCTACACCTTC CASSPTGTNYGYTF
TRBJ2-7 TRBV5-1 once TRBD1 13 TGCGCCAGCAGCTTCGGGACAGCCTACGAGCAGTACTTC CASSFGTAYEQYF
TRBJ2-5 TRBV9 . TRBD1 13 TGTGCCAGCAGCGCCAGGGGGTTGGAGACCCAGTACTTC CASSARGLETQYF
TRBJ2-3 TRBV3-1/TRBV3-2 . TRBD2 16 TGTGCCAGCAGCCCCCTGGCGGGGGGGGCGGTGGATACGCAGTATTTT CASSPLAGGAVDTQYF
TRBJ1-2 TRBV29-1 . . 11 TGCAGCGGGAGGGGAGTGAATGGCTACACCTTC CSGRGVNGYTF
TRBJ2-1 TRBV7-8 . TRBD1 15 TGTGCCAGCAGCTCATACTCTTCAGGGGGTGTTGAGCAGTTCTTC CASSSYSSGGVEQFF
TRBJ2-3 TRBV3-1/TRBV3-2 . TRBD2 16 TGTGCCAGCAGCCAAGAGCGGGGGGGAGGCACAGATACGCAGTATTTT CASSQERGGGTDTQYF
TRBJ1-6 TRBV5-1 few . 14 TGCGCCAGCAGCCCTGGGACTACTAATTCACCCCTCCACTTT CASSPGTTNSPLHF